This paragraph reports one T cell receptor (beta chain). Its antigen is still unknown. This entry is derived from a study of molecular identifiers for immune sequencing clone quantification. Study-wide findings and caveats: Single-cell amounts of spiked Jurkat TCR RNA were reportedly detectable among approximately 1 million naive cells. Highly expanded clone sizes could be underestimated through barcode sharing by identical TCR molecules. Clones above 20 RNA copies held over 98% of effector molecules, under 1% in naive cells.

TCR libraries were built in bulk with a published protocol and specific TCR primers. TCRdb processed the PCR reads anew with MiXCR; each CDR3 protein has one entry. Among approximately 550,000 distinct CDR3 sequences, about 20% were seen once, and the ten largest hold about 0.84%. This clonotype was obtained from a human donor in good health. Some libraries in this study had Jurkat cell RNA spiked in. The material sequenced was naive CD8+ T cells from blood, with Jurkat cell RNA spiked in. The subset is: FACS-sorted CD8+CD4-CCR7+CD45RA+ naive T cells.

The CDR3 sequence: CASSPRQGAIYEQYF. The CDR3 bases are TGCGCCAGCAGCCCACGACAGGGGGCTATCTACGAGCAGTACTTC. The chain combines TRBV5-1 with TRBJ2-7; 10 positions agree with TRBD1. The V and J ends lost 4 bases and 3 bases, in that order; junction bases with no gene match: 7. The CDR3 totals 15 residues. Germline V gene sequence: CDR1 SGHRS, CDR2 YFSETQ.